The 5 T cell receptor beta chains reported below all come from one sample, sequenced in a study of cytomegalovirus exposure and HLA in healthy donors. Amplification used 60 Vbeta primers and 13 Jbeta primers. Produced via immunoSEQ multiplex PCR; TCRdb's table is partial and in-frame only. This sample carries about 180,000 clones, approximately 84% of them seen once, and the ten largest clones take 0.38%. What was sequenced was PBMCs. These TCRs come from a boy aged 2 to 9 in good health and CMV-seronegative.

The J gene is TRBJ2-7, the V gene TRBV19; TRBD2 agrees at 10 bases. Trimming at V came to 5 bases and at J to 6 bases, leaving 16 bases not matched to a gene. This CDR3 has 17 residues. Per germline, CDR1 LNHDA and CDR2 SQIVND (reference sequence). The chain's CDR3 is CASSWGREGLAFREQYF. The CDR3 DNA reads as TGTGCCAGTAGTTGGGGGCGAGAGGGACTAGCGTTCCGCGAGCAGTACTTC.

The V gene is TRBV5-6, the J gene TRBJ1-4; 7 bases line up with TRBD1. Looked up from germline, CDR1 is SGHDT and CDR2 is YYEEEE. The V and J ends lost 4 bases and 8 bases, in that order; junction bases with no gene match: 11. The CDR3 contains 15 residues. The DNA of the CDR3 is TGTGCCAGCAGCCTAAGAACAGGGGAAGGGGAAAAACTGTTTTTT. Protein product: CASSLRTGEGEKLFF.

The gene calls are TRBV18 and TRBJ1-5, with a possible D match to TRBD1 (6 bases). V lost 5 bases and J 6 bases, leaving 11 bases between the germline ends. CDR1 is KGHSH, CDR2 LQKENI, per germline. This CDR3 has 13 residues. The CDR3 coding sequence is TGTGCCAGCTCAGAGGGGGTGGGTCAGCCCCAGCATTTT. Translation gives CASSEGVGQPQHF.

In this sample, this clone turned up a few times. The rearrangement joins TRBV15 to TRBJ2-7, with TRBD1 matching over 8 bases. V dropped 8 bases and J dropped 3; count of bases not matched to a gene: 9. This CDR3 is built from 14 residues. Germline-derived CDR1 and CDR2 are LNHNV and YYDKDF (reference sequence). The CDR3 protein is CATSFRQGIYEQYF. As DNA, the CDR3 is TGTGCCACCTCTTTCAGACAGGGGATCTACGAGCAGTACTTC.

This clone has just a few counts. The V and J genes are TRBV5-6 and TRBJ1-4, with unresolved D. CDR3 length equals 15 residues. The V and J ends lost 1 base and 1 base respectively, with 8 bases between them. Germline lookup yields CDR1 SGHDT and CDR2 YYEEEE. The CDR3 protein is CASSLSRGTNEKLFF. The CDR3 nucleotides are TGTGCCAGCAGCTTGTCACGCGGAACTAATGAAAAACTGTTTTTT.